This TCR beta chain was recovered during a study of blood T cell repertoires in COVID-19. The wider study: The study drew acute and convalescent COVID-19 samples from the United States, Italy and Spain. From T cells, B-cell-depleted T cells, or PBMCs came the material, which was cDNA or gDNA.

Authors' processing steps: How many nucleated cells were present was estimated from reference gene primer amplification. Sequencing used immunoSEQ multiplex PCR; TCRdb keeps in-frame clones, though not all of them. V and J calls plus clone size are reproduced from that table; the DNA served to infer D and trimming. Here the sample spans 150,000 to 200,000 clones, over 75% being singletons. The CDR3 sequence is 11 residues long. Trimming cost V 5 bases and J 11 bases, with 11 bases left between them. CDR1 is KGHDR, CDR2 SFDVKD, per germline. The rearrangement joins TRBV24-1 to TRBJ1-2; D may be TRBD1 (5 bases). The sample consisted of peripheral blood. This TCR derives from a woman aged 65 to 85 with acute or convalescent COVID-19. The CDR3 nucleotides read TGTGCCACCAGTGGATTAAAGGGGTACACCTTC. Its protein is CATSGLKGYTF.